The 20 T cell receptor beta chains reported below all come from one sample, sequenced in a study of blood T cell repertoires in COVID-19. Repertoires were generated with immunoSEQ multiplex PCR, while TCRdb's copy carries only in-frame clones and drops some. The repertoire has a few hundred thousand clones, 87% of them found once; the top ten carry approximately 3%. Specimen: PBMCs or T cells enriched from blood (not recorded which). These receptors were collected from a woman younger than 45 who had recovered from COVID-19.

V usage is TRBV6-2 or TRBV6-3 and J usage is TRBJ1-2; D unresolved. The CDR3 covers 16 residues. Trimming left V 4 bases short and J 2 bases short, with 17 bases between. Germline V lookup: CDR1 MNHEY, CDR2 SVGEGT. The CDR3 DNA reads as TGTGCCAGCAGTTTGCAGGCCGGCAGCTTAAACTATGGCTACACCTTC. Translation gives CASSLQAGSLNYGYTF.

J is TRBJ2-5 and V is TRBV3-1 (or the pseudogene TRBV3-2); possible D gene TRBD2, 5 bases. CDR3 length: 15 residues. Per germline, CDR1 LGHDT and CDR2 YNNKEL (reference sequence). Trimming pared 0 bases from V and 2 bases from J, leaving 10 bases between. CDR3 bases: TGTGCCAGCAGCCAAGAGGAGGTGGGTCAAGAGACCCAGTACTTC. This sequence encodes CASSQEEVGQETQYF.

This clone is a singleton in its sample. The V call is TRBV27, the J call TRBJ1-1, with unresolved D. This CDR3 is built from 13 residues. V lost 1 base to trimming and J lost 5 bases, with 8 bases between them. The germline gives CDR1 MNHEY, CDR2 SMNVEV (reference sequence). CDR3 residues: CASSLLTQTEAFF. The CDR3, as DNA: TGTGCCAGCAGTTTATTGACTCAGACTGAAGCTTTCTTT.

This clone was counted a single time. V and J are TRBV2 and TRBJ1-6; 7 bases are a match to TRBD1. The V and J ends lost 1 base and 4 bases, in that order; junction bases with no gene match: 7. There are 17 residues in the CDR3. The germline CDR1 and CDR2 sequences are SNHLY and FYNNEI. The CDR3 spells CASSEGSGTVYNSPLHF. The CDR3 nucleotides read TGTGCCAGCAGTGAAGGTTCTGGGACAGTTTATAATTCACCCCTCCACTTT. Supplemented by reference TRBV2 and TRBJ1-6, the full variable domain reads EPEVTQTPSHQVTQMGQEVILRCVPISNHLYFYWYRQILGQKVEFLVSFYNNEISEKSEIFDDQFSVERPDGSNFTLKIRSTKLEDSAMYFCASSEGSGTVYNSPLHFGNGTRLTVT.

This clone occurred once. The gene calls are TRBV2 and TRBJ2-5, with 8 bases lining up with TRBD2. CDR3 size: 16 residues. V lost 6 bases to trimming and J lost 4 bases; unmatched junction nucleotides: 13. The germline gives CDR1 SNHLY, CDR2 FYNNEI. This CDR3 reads CASSRDFSGRRETQYF. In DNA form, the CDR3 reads TGTGCCAGCAGCCGGGATTTCAGCGGGAGACGAGAGACCCAGTACTTC.

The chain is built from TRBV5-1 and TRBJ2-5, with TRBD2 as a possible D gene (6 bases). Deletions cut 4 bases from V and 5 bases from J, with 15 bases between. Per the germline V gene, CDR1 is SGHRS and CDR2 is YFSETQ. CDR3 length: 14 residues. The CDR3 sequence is CASSQGLQRETQYF. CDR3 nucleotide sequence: TGCGCCAGCAGCCAGGGACTCCAAAGGGAGACCCAGTACTTC.

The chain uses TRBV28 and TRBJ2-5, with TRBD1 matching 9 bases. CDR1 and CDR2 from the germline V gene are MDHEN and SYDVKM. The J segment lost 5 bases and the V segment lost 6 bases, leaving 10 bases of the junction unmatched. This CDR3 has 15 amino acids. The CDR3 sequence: CASRYGDRESETQYF. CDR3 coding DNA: TGTGCCAGCAGGTACGGGGACAGGGAGAGTGAGACCCAGTACTTC.

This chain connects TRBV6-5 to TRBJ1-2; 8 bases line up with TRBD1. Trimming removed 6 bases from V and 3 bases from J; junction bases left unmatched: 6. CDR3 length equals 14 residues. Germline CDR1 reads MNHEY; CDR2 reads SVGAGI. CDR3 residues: CASRGTGLDYGYTF. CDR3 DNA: TGTGCCAGCAGAGGGACAGGTCTCGACTATGGCTACACCTTC.

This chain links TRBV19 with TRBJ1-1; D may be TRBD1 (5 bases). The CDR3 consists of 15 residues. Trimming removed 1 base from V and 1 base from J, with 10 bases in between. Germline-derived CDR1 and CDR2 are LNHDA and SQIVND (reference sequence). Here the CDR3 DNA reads TGTGCCAGTAGTATAGGTGGGGCCCCGAACACTGAAGCTTTCTTT. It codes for CASSIGGAPNTEAFF. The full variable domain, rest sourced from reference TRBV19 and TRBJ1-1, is DGGITQSPKYLFRKEGQNVTLSCEQNLNHDAMYWYRQDPGQGLRLIYYSQIVNDFQKGDIAEGYSVSREKKESFPLTVTSAQKNPTAFYLCASSIGGAPNTEAFFGQGTRLTVV.

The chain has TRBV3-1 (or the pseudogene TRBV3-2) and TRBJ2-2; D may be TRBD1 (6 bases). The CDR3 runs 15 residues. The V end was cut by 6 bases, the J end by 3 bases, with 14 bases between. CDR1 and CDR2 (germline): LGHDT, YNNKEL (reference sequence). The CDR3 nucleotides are TGTGCCAGCAGAGCGCTGGGGGCGTACACCGGGGAGCTGTTTTTT. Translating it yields CASRALGAYTGELFF.

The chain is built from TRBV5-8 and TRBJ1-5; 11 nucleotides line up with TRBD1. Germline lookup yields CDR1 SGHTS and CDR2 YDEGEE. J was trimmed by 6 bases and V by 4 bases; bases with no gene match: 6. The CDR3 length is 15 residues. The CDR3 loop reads CASSPGQGASQPQHF. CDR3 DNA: TGTGCCAGCAGCCCCGGACAGGGGGCTTCTCAGCCCCAGCATTTT. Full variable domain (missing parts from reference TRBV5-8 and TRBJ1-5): EAGVTQSPTHLIKTRGQQATLRCSPISGHTSVYWYQQALGLGLQFLLWYDEGEERNRGNFPPRFSGRQFPNYSSELNVNALELEDSALYLCASSPGQGASQPQHFGDGTRLSIL.

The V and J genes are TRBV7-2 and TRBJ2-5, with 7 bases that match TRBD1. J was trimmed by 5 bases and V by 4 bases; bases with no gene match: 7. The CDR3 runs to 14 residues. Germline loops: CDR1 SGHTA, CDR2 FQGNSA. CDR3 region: CASSSRQGWETQYF. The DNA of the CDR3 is TGTGCCAGCAGCTCTAGACAGGGATGGGAGACCCAGTACTTC.

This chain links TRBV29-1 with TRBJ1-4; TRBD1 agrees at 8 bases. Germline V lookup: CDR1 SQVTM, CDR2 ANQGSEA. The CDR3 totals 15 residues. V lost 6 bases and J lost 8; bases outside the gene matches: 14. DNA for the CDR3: TGCAGCGTACAGGTAGGAGGGACAGGCCACGAAAAACTGTTTTTT. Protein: CSVQVGGTGHEKLFF.

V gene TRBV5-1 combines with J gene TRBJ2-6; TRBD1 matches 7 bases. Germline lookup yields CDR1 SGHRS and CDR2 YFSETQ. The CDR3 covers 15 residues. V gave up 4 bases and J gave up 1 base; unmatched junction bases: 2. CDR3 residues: CASSTRGSGANVLTF. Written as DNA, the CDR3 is TGCGCCAGCAGCACCAGGGGGTCTGGGGCCAACGTCCTGACTTTC.

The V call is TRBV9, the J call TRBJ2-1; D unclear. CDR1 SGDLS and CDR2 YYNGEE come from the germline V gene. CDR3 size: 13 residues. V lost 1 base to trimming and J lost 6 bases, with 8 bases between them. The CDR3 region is CASSVLPGNEQFF. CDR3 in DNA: TGTGCCAGCAGCGTACTACCCGGCAATGAGCAGTTCTTC. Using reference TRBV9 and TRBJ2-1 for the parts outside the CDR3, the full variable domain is DSGVTQTPKHLITATGQRVTLRCSPRSGDLSVYWYQQSLDQGLQFLIQYYNGEERAKGNILERFSAQQFPDLHSELNLSSLELGDSALYFCASSVLPGNEQFFGPGTRLTVL.

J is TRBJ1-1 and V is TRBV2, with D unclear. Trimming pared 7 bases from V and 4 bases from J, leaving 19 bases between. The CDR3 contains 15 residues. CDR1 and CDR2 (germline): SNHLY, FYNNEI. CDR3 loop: CASIEQGVPGTEAFF. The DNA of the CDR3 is TGTGCCAGCATAGAGCAAGGCGTCCCGGGCACTGAAGCTTTCTTT. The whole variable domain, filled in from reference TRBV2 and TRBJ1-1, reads EPEVTQTPSHQVTQMGQEVILRCVPISNHLYFYWYRQILGQKVEFLVSFYNNEISEKSEIFDDQFSVERPDGSNFTLKIRSTKLEDSAMYFCASIEQGVPGTEAFFGQGTRLTVV.

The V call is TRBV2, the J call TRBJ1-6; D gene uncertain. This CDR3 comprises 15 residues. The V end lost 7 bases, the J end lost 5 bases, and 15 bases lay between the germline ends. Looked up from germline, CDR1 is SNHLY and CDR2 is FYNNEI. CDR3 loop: CASTGGRGNNSPLHF. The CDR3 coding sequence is TGTGCCAGCACGGGCGGCAGAGGGAATAATTCACCCCTCCACTTT.

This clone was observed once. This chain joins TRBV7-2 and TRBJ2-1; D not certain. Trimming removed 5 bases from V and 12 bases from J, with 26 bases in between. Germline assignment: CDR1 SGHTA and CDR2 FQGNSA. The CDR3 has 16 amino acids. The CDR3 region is CASSAAGLVSGSSQFF. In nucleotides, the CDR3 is TGTGCCAGCAGCGCGGCCGGTTTAGTATCTGGCTCCTCGCAGTTCTTC. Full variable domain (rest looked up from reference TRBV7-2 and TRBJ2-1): GAGVSQSPSNKVTEKGKDVELRCDPISGHTALYWYRQSLGQGLEFLIYFQGNSAPDKSGLPSDRFSAERTGGSVSTLTIQRTQQEDSAVYLCASSAAGLVSGSSQFFGPGTRLTVL.

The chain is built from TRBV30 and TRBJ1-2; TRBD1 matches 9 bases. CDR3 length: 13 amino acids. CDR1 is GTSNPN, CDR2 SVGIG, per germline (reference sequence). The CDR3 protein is CASSLGGQGGYTF. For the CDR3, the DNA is TGTGCTTCCTCCCTAGGGGGACAGGGAGGCTACACCTTC. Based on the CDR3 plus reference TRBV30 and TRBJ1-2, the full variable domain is SQTIHQWPATLVQPVGSPLSLECTVEGTSNPNLYWYRQAAGRGLQLLFYSVGIGQISSEVPQNLSASRPQDRQFILSSKKLLLSDSGFYLCASSLGGQGGYTFGSGTRLTVV.

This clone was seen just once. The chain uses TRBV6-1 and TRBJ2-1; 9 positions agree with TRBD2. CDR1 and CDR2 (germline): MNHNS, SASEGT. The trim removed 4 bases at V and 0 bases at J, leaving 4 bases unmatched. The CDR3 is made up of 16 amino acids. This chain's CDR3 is CASSGSGGSSYNEQFF. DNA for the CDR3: TGTGCCAGCAGTGGAAGCGGGGGGAGCTCCTACAATGAGCAGTTCTTC.